This T cell receptor beta chain derives from a study of Ad26.COV2.S vaccination and SARS-CoV-2 variants. The study, taken as a whole, reports: CD8+ and CD4+ T cells specific for spike reportedly responded with substantial breadth after vaccination. There was a possibility that the TCR breadth and depth analyses underestimated total T cell responses. Vaccine and placebo recipients had comparable breadth of non-spike TCRs. Vaccine recipients showed a spike-specific TCR breadth that was higher than in placebo recipients.

Germline-derived CDR1 and CDR2 are LNHDA and SQIVND (reference sequence). V trimming: 5 bases; J trimming: 4 bases; junction bases outside the gene matches: 6. The CDR3 is made up of 15 amino acids. A remark on this clone: Its antigen is unidentified.

TCRdb's table, derived via immunoSEQ multiplex PCR, lists solely in-frame clones and lacks some. The profile shows about 350,000 clones, about 92% of them singletons. The specimen was peripheral blood, collected after recovery from COVID-19. The chain uses TRBV19 and TRBJ1-2; the match to TRBD1 covers 11 bases. This clonotype originated in a human donor who had recovered from COVID-19. CDR3 in amino acids: CASSPRTGGGYGYTF. The CDR3 nucleotides are TGTGCCAGTAGTCCCCGGACAGGGGGCGGCTATGGCTACACCTTC.